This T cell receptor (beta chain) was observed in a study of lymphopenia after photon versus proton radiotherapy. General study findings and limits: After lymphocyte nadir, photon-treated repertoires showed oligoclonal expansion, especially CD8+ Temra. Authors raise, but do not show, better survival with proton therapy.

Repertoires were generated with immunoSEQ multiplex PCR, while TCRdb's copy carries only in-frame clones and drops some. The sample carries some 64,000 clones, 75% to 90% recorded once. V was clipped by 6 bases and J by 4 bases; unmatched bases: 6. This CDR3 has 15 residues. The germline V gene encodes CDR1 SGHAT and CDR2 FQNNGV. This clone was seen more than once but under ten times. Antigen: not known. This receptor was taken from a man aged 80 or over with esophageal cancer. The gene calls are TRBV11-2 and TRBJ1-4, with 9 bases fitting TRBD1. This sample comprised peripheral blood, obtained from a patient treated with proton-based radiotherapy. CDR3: CASRWGTGNNEKLFF. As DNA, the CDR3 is TGTGCCAGCAGGTGGGGGACAGGGAATAATGAAAAACTGTTTTTT.